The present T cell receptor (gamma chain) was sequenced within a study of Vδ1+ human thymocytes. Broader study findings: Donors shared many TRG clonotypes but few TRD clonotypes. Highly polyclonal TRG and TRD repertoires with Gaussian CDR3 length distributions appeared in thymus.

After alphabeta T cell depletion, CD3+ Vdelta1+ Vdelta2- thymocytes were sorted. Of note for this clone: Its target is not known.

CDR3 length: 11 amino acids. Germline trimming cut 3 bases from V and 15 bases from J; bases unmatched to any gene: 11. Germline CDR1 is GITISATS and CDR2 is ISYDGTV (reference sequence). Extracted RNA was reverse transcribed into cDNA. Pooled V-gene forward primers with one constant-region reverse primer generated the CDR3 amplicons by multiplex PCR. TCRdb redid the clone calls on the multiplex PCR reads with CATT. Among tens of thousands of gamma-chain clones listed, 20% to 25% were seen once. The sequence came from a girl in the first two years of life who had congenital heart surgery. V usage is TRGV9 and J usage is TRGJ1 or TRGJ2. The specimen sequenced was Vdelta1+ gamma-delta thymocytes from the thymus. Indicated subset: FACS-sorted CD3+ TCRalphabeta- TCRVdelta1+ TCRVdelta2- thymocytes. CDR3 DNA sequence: TGTGCCTTGTGGGAGCCCCTGCGGCTACTCTTT. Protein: CALWEPLRLLF.